The present T cell receptor beta chain was sequenced within a study of graft-versus-host responses after intestinal transplantation. On this clone itself: Antigen: not known. The junction departs from the called germline gene at one end, perhaps through a read error. Other DNA sequences within the sample encode an identical CDR3.

Assay used: immunoSEQ multiplex PCR; TCRdb lists only in-frame clones, some missing. The data show around 40,000 clones, with roughly four fifths seen just once and about 3.7% held by the top ten. CDR3 length: 14 amino acids. Looked up from germline, CDR1 is MNHNS and CDR2 is SASEGT. Findings and limits, study-wide: Elevated graft-versus-host to host-versus-graft clonal ratios in allografts were recorded for patients with graft-donor T cell macrochimerism. Marrow from the recipient contained GvH clones, some of which had appeared first in ileum or blood.

Sequences were derived from PBMCs, sampled less than 1,400 days after transplant. The chain carries TRBV6-1 and TRBJ2-5; D is ambiguous. This clonotype originated in a human patient who received an intestinal transplant, so some T cells may come from the graft donor. The CDR3, as DNA: TGTGCCAGCAGCTCTGGACCCAACCAAGAAACCCAGTACTTC. Translation gives CASSSGPNQETQYF.